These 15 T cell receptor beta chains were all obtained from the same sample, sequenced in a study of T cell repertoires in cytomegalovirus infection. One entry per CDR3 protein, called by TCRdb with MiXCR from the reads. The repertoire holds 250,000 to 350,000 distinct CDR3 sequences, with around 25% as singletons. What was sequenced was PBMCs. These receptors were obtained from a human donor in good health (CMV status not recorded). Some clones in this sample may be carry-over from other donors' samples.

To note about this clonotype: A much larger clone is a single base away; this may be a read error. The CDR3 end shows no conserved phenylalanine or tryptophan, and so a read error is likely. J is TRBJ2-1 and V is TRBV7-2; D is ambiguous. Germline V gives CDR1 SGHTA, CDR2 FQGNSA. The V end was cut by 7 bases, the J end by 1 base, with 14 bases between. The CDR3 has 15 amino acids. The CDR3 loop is CASTYQVSSYNEQFL. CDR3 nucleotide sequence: TGTGCCAGCACCTACCAAGTATCATCCTACAATGAGCAGTTCCTC.

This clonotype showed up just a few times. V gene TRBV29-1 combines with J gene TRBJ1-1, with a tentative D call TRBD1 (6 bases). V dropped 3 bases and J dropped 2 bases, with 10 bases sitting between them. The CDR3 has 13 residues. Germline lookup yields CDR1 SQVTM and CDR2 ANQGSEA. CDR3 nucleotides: TGCAGCGTTGACCGGGGGCAAAACACTGAAGCTTTCTTT. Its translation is CSVDRGQNTEAFF.

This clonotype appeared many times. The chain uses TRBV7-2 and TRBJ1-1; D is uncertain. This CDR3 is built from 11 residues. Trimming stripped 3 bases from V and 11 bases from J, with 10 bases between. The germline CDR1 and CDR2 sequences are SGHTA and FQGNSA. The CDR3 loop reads CASSLSTRAFF. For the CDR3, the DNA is TGTGCCAGCAGCTTGTCGACTAGGGCTTTCTTT. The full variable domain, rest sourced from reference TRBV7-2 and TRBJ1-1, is GAGVSQSPSNKVTEKGKDVELRCDPISGHTALYWYRQSLGQGLEFLIYFQGNSAPDKSGLPSDRFSAERTGGSVSTLTIQRTQQEDSAVYLCASSLSTRAFFGQGTRLTVV.

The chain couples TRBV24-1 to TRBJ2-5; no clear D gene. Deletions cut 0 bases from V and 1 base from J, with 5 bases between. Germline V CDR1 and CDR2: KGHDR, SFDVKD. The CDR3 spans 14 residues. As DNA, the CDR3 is TGTGCCACCAGTGATTTGCGGGCCCAAGAGACCCAGTACTTC. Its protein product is CATSDLRAQETQYF.

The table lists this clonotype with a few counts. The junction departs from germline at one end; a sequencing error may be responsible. The CDR3 DNA is TGTGCCAGCAGTTTGGACGGACAATATGGCTACACCTTC. It specifies CASSLDGQYGYTF. The rearrangement links TRBV5-6 to TRBJ1-2; weak D call: TRBD1 (5 bases). Germline CDR1 reads SGHDT; CDR2 reads YYEEEE. The CDR3 runs to 13 residues.

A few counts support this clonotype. CDR3 nucleotides: TGTGCCAGCAGTCCTTCCTTGGAGCAGTACTTC. Translating gives CASSPSLEQYF. The V call is TRBV6-6, the J call TRBJ2-7; no clear D. Per germline, CDR1 MNHNY and CDR2 SVGAGI (reference sequence). Between the trimmed V and J ends, which lost 5 bases and 7 bases, there was a span of 9 bases. CDR3 length: 11 residues.

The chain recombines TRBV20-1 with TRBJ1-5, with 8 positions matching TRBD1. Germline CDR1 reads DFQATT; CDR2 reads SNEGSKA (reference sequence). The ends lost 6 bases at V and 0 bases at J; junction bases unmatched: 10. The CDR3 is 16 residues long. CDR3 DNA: TGCAGTGCGACCCGACAGGGGATCTATAGCAATCAGCCCCAGCATTTT. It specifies CSATRQGIYSNQPQHF.

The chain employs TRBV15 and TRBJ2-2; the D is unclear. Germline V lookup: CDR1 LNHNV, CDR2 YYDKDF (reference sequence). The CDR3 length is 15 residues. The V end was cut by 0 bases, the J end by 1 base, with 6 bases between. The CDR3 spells CATSRDRMNTGELFF. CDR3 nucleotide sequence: TGTGCCACCAGCAGAGACAGGATGAACACCGGGGAGCTGTTTTTT.

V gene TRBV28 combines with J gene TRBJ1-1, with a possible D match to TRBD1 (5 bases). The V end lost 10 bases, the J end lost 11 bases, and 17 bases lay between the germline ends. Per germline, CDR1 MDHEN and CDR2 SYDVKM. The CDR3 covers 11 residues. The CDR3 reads CATQEGREAFF. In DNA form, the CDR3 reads TGTGCCACTCAGGAGGGGCGAGAGGCTTTCTTT.

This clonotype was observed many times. This CDR3 is CASSLQGRGLSPLHF. CDR3 in DNA: TGTGCCAGCAGCTTACAAGGCAGGGGGCTTTCACCCCTCCACTTT. The V gene is TRBV7-2, the J gene TRBJ1-6; 8 bases are a match to TRBD1. The CDR3 spans 15 residues. V shed 2 bases, J shed 9 bases, and the junction held 6 bases outside the gene matches. Germline lookup yields CDR1 SGHTA and CDR2 FQGNSA.

CDR3 loop: CASSDRTTNEKLFF. DNA of the CDR3: TGTGCCAGCAGCGACAGGACAACTAATGAAAAACTGTTTTTT. This rearrangement joins TRBV2 to TRBJ1-4; D might be TRBD1 (6 bases). Germline assignment: CDR1 SNHLY and CDR2 FYNNEI. CDR3 size: 14 residues. Trimming pared 6 bases from V and 0 bases from J, leaving 8 bases between. The full variable domain, in which reference TRBV2 and TRBJ1-4 provide the parts outside the CDR3, is EPEVTQTPSHQVTQMGQEVILRCVPISNHLYFYWYRQILGQKVEFLVSFYNNEISEKSEIFDDQFSVERPDGSNFTLKIRSTKLEDSAMYFCASSDRTTNEKLFFGSGTQLSVL.

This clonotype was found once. CDR3 in amino acids: CASSLRTGSSQPQHF. The CDR3 nucleotides read TGTGCCAGCAGTTTAAGGACAGGGAGTAGTCAGCCCCAGCATTTT. The chain uses TRBV12-3 or TRBV12-4 and TRBJ1-5; 8 bases agree with TRBD1. V shed 2 bases, J shed 6 bases, and the junction held 6 bases outside the gene matches. This CDR3 has 15 amino acids.

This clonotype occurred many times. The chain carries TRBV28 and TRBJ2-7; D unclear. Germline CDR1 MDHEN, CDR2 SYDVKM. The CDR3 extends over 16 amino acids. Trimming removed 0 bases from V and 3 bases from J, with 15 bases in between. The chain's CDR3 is CASSLWRSRVDYEQYF. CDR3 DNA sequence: TGTGCCAGCAGTTTATGGAGGTCGCGAGTAGACTACGAGCAGTACTTC. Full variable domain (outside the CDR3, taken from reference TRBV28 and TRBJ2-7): DVKVTQSSRYLVKRTGEKVFLECVQDMDHENMFWYRQDPGLGLRLIYFSYDVKMKEKGDIPEGYSVSREKKERFSLILESASTNQTSMYLCASSLWRSRVDYEQYFGPGTRLTVT.

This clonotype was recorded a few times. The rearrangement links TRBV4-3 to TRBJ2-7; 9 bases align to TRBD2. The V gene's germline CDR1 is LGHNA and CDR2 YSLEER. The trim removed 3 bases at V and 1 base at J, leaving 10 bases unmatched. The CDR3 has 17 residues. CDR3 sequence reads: CASSQGVGSGGSYEQYF. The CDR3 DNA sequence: TGCGCCAGCAGCCAGGGGGTGGGTAGCGGGGGATCCTACGAGCAGTACTTC.

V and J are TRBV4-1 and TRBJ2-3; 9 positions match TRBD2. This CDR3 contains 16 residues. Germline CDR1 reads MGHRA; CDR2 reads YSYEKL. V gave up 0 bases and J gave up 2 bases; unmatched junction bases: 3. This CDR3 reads CASSQDSSGATDTQYF. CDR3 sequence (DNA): TGCGCCAGCAGCCAAGATTCTAGCGGGGCCACAGATACGCAGTATTTT.